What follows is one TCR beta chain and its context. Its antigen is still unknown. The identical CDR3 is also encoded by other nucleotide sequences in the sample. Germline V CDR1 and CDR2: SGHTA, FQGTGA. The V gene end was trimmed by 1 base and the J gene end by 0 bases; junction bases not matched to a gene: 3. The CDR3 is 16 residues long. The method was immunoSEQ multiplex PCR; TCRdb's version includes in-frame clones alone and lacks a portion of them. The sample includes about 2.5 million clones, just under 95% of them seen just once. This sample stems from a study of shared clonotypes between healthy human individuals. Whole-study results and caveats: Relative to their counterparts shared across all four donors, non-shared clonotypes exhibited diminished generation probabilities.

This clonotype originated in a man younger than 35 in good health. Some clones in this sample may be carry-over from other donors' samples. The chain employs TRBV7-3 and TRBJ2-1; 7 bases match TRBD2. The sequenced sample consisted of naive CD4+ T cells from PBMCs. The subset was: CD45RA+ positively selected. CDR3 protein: CASSLRGGSSYNEQFF. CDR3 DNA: TGTGCCAGCAGCTTAAGGGGCGGGAGCTCCTACAATGAGCAGTTCTTC.